Listed below are T cell receptor beta chains from one sample, sequenced in a study of cytomegalovirus exposure and HLA in healthy donors. Using immunoSEQ multiplex PCR, the repertoire was profiled, and TCRdb retains in-frame clones only, with some absent. The sample carries fewer than 200,000 clones, approximately 81% recorded once. Material: PBMCs. The receptors here all came from a male donor in good health and CMV-seronegative. The CDR3 runs from the conserved cysteine through the conserved F or W. A D gene is named only where the DNA matches it firmly. The size field is filled for only some rows; it gives once, few, many or a size class.

v_gene: TRBV11-3
d_gene: TRBD2
abundance: -
j_gene: TRBJ2-3
CDR3nt: TGTGCCAGCAGCCTCCTAACCGGGGGAGGGAGTGGAGATACGCAGTATTTT
CDR3aa: CASSLLTGGGSGDTQYF

v_gene: TRBV6-1
d_gene: -
abundance: -
j_gene: TRBJ2-2
CDR3nt: TGTGCCAGCAGCGCACCAACGAGAGCACCGGGGGAGCTGTTTTTT
CDR3aa: CASSAPTRAPGELFF

v_gene: TRBV9
d_gene: -
abundance: -
j_gene: TRBJ1-1
CDR3nt: TGTGCCAGCAGCTTGACACAGGAAAACACTGAAGCTTTCTTT
CDR3aa: CASSLTQENTEAFF

v_gene: TRBV19
d_gene: TRBD1
abundance: -
j_gene: TRBJ2-5
CDR3nt: TGTGCCAGTAGTATTCATCGAGGGGGCGAAGAGACCCAGTACTTC
CDR3aa: CASSIHRGGEETQYF

v_gene: TRBV6-1
d_gene: TRBD2
abundance: -
j_gene: TRBJ2-1
CDR3nt: TGTGCCAGCAGTGAATTACCGGGAGGGTTCTACAATGAGCAGTTCTTC
CDR3aa: CASSELPGGFYNEQFF

v_gene: TRBV7-2
d_gene: TRBD2
abundance: -
j_gene: TRBJ2-3
CDR3nt: TGTGCCAGCAGCCCCCGACTAGCGGGGAGCACAGATACGCAGTATTTT
CDR3aa: CASSPRLAGSTDTQYF

v_gene: TRBV27
d_gene: -
abundance: -
j_gene: TRBJ2-5
CDR3nt: TGTGCCAGCAGTTTTAACGGAGAGACCCAGTACTTC
CDR3aa: CASSFNGETQYF

v_gene: TRBV15
d_gene: -
abundance: few
j_gene: TRBJ2-1
CDR3nt: TGTGCCACCAGCAGAGATGCAGGGCCCCTACATGAGCAGTTCTTC
CDR3aa: CATSRDAGPLHEQFF

v_gene: TRBV18
d_gene: TRBD1
abundance: -
j_gene: TRBJ1-2
CDR3nt: TGTGCCAGCTCACCTAGGGACAGATCTGATGGCTACACCTTC
CDR3aa: CASSPRDRSDGYTF

v_gene: TRBV9
d_gene: -
abundance: few
j_gene: TRBJ2-5
CDR3nt: TGTGCCAGCAGCGCCGAGGAGACCCAGTACTTC
CDR3aa: CASSAEETQYF

v_gene: TRBV16
d_gene: TRBD2
abundance: -
j_gene: TRBJ2-7
CDR3nt: TGTGCCAGCAGCCAACTAGCGGGAGTTGGGGAGCAGTACTTC
CDR3aa: CASSQLAGVGEQYF

v_gene: TRBV5-1
d_gene: -
abundance: -
j_gene: TRBJ2-5
CDR3nt: TGCGCCAGCAGCTTGGCCGGAGCAGGGGCCTTCCAAGAGACCCAGTACTTC
CDR3aa: CASSLAGAGAFQETQYF

v_gene: TRBV6-1
d_gene: -
abundance: -
j_gene: TRBJ1-5
CDR3nt: TGTGCCAGCAGTGAAACTCCGGGGAATCAGCCCCAGCATTTT
CDR3aa: CASSETPGNQPQHF